The rows below give T cell receptor beta chains drawn from one sample of a study of cytomegalovirus exposure and HLA in healthy donors. The table came from immunoSEQ multiplex PCR; TCRdb's copy has only in-frame clones and leaves some out. The sample consists of 150,000 to 200,000 clones, 79% of them appearing once. The sequenced material came from PBMCs. All receptors derive from a middle-aged man in good health and CMV-seronegative. Each CDR3 is given with its conserved first and last residue. The D gene is left open where the match is weak. Some rows have no size entry. The others give once, few or many, or a class for an expanded clone.

TRBV18,.,TRBJ2-7,TRBD1,CASAETGGYYEQYF,TGTGCCAGCGCGGAGACAGGGGGCTACTACGAGCAGTACTTC
TRBV6-1,.,TRBJ2-3,.,CASSESYSTDTQYF,TGTGCCAGCAGTGAGTCCTATTCCACAGATACGCAGTATTTT
TRBV27,.,TRBJ2-1,TRBD1,CASRGQGTYNEQFF,TGTGCCAGCAGAGGACAGGGAACCTACAATGAGCAGTTCTTC
TRBV6-5,once,TRBJ2-7,.,CASSYSRQGGTYEQYF,TGTGCCAGCAGTTACTCTCGGCAGGGTGGAACCTACGAGCAGTACTTC
TRBV28,.,TRBJ1-5,.,CASSPARGSNQPQHF,TGTGCCAGCAGTCCAGCAAGGGGAAGCAATCAGCCCCAGCATTTT
TRBV9,.,TRBJ2-7,.,CASSVAPTGSYEQYF,TGTGCCAGCAGCGTAGCTCCGACAGGTTCCTACGAGCAGTACTTC
TRBV28,few,TRBJ2-7,TRBD1,CASRAPGTGVNEQYF,TGTGCCAGCAGGGCCCCCGGGACAGGGGTTAACGAGCAGTACTTC
TRBV4-1,.,TRBJ2-7,TRBD1,CASSQDEARGWEQYF,TGCGCCAGCAGCCAAGATGAGGCCAGGGGGTGGGAGCAGTACTTC
TRBV29-1,.,TRBJ2-1,.,CSVDTGSRDEQFF,TGCAGCGTTGATACAGGGAGTCGGGATGAGCAGTTCTTC
TRBV18,.,TRBJ2-4,TRBD2,CASSPWSGSGENIQYF,TGTGCCAGCTCACCATGGAGCGGGAGCGGCGAGAACATTCAGTACTTC
TRBV6-5,.,TRBJ2-1,.,CASSSQEYNEQFF,TGTGCCAGCAGTTCACAGGAATACAATGAGCAGTTCTTC
TRBV5-5,.,TRBJ2-7,TRBD2,CASRQGLGGDYEQYF,TGTGCCAGCAGACAGGGACTAGGAGGTGACTACGAGCAGTACTTC
TRBV7-8,once,TRBJ2-7,.,CASSPHSYEQYF,TGTGCCAGCAGCCCCCACTCCTACGAGCAGTACTTC
TRBV28,.,TRBJ2-5,TRBD1,CASLSGGPQETQYF,TGTGCCAGCTTATCAGGGGGCCCCCAAGAGACCCAGTACTTC
TRBV5-1,.,TRBJ2-7,TRBD1,CASSLLGGGTEQYF,TGCGCCAGCAGCTTATTAGGGGGCGGAACCGAGCAGTACTTC
TRBV7-8,.,TRBJ2-7,TRBD2,CASSTGLAAEQYF,TGTGCCAGCAGCACGGGACTAGCTGCCGAGCAGTACTTC
TRBV5-5,.,TRBJ2-7,TRBD1,CASSFAGGSYEQYF,TGTGCCAGCAGCTTTGCAGGGGGCTCCTACGAGCAGTACTTC
TRBV7-2,.,TRBJ2-1,.,CASRRTENNEQFF,TGTGCCAGCAGGAGGACAGAAAACAATGAGCAGTTCTTC
TRBV5-5,.,TRBJ2-5,.,CASSLAGAGTVIETQYF,TGTGCCAGCAGCTTGGCGGGCGCGGGAACCGTGATAGAGACCCAGTACTTC
TRBV29-1,once,TRBJ2-7,TRBD2,CSGGGGSGSGEQYF,TGCAGCGGAGGCGGGGGTAGCGGGAGCGGCGAGCAGTACTTC
TRBV6-1,.,TRBJ1-4,TRBD1,CASRIDRVVEKLFF,TGTGCCAGCAGGATCGACAGGGTCGTTGAAAAACTGTTTTTT
TRBV10-3,.,TRBJ2-1,.,CAISESNHTRGGNEQFF,TGTGCCATCAGTGAGTCGAATCATACGAGGGGGGGAAATGAGCAGTTCTTC
TRBV11-2,.,TRBJ2-7,.,CASSHQGVNDYEQYF,TGTGCCAGCAGTCACCAGGGTGTAAACGACTACGAGCAGTACTTC
TRBV27,.,TRBJ2-1,TRBD1,CASSYGPGTGVEQFF,TGTGCCAGCAGTTATGGCCCCGGGACAGGGGTTGAGCAGTTCTTC
TRBV4-2,.,TRBJ2-3,.,CASSQGTQRQSTDTQYF,TGTGCCAGCAGCCAAGGCACCCAGCGGCAGAGCACAGATACGCAGTATTTT
TRBV28,.,TRBJ2-3,.,CASSLLSQGADTQYF,TGTGCCAGCAGTTTACTTTCACAGGGAGCAGATACGCAGTATTTT
TRBV30,.,TRBJ1-2,.,CAWNWGGRSNGYTF,TGTGCCTGGAACTGGGGGGGGAGGTCGAATGGCTACACCTTC
TRBV19,.,TRBJ2-7,.,CASSPETGNEQYF,TGTGCCAGTAGTCCCGAGACTGGAAACGAGCAGTACTTC
TRBV5-6,.,TRBJ2-7,.,CASSLEPRASGQYF,TGTGCCAGCAGCCTTGAGCCGAGGGCTTCGGGTCAGTACTTC
TRBV28,once,TRBJ1-3,.,CASSTRRGSSGNTIYF,TGTGCCAGCAGTACTAGACGGGGAAGCTCTGGAAACACCATATATTTT